Listed here is a single T cell receptor beta chain. This entry comes from a study of blood T cell repertoires in COVID-19. Overall study context: COVID-19 samples from acute and convalescent phases originated in the United States, Italy and Spain. T cells, B-cell-depleted T cells, or PBMCs provided the cDNA or gDNA that served as material.

Germline CDR1 reads SGHDT; CDR2 reads YYEEEE. Trimming took 0 bases from V and 0 from J; bases not matched to a gene: 6. The CDR3 has 18 residues. The authors' processing: Estimates of nucleated cell counts were drawn from the amplification of reference gene primers. The table came from immunoSEQ multiplex PCR; TCRdb's copy has only in-frame clones and leaves some out. That table is the source of V, J and clone size, and D and trimming were worked out from the DNA. The data hold some 130,000 clones, with roughly 84% observed a single time. The receptor's source is a woman younger than 45 who had recovered from COVID-19. The chain uses TRBV5-6 and TRBJ1-6, with 7 bases lining up with TRBD1. Material for sequencing was peripheral blood. The CDR3 sequence is CASSLGGRGISYNSPLHF. CDR3 nucleotide sequence: TGTGCCAGCAGCTTGGGCGGCAGGGGGATCTCCTATAATTCACCCCTCCACTTT.